Presented here are 19 T cell receptor beta chains from one specimen sequenced in a study of vaccination effects on CD4 cells after COVID-19. These receptors' targets are unknown. Expansion with viral peptide pools was applied to antigen-specific CD4+ T cells by the ViraFEST assay prior to sequencing. Investigators separated out CD4+ T cells once about eleven days of culture had passed. Repertoires were generated with immunoSEQ multiplex PCR, while TCRdb's copy carries only in-frame clones and drops some. The data contain about 79,000 clones, approximately 74% of them singletons. The sample here was CD4+ T cells from PBMCs cultured with HCoV-229E spike peptides, taken before COVID-19 vaccination. All receptors derive from a human donor who received a COVID-19 vaccine.

The chain has TRBV10-1 and TRBJ2-6; 8 bases fit TRBD1. The germline CDR1 and CDR2 sequences are WNHNN and SYGVQD (reference sequence). There are 20 residues in the CDR3. Germline trimming cut 0 bases from V and 4 bases from J; bases unmatched to any gene: 14. The CDR3 DNA reads TGCGCCAGCAGTGAGTCGAAACGGGACAGGTTAAGGGCGGGGGCCAACGTCCTGACTTTC. Translated, it gives CASSESKRDRLRAGANVLTF.

The gene calls are TRBV3-1 (or the pseudogene TRBV3-2) and TRBJ2-5, with D unresolved. The V end lost 0 bases, the J end lost 2 bases, and 7 bases lay between the germline ends. Germline V lookup: CDR1 LGHDT, CDR2 YNNKEL (reference sequence). This CDR3 has 14 residues. The CDR3 spells CASSQDLSQETQYF. The CDR3 DNA reads as TGTGCCAGCAGCCAAGATTTGAGTCAAGAGACCCAGTACTTC.

The genes are TRBV29-1 and TRBJ1-2; a possible D gene is TRBD1 (6 bases). Germline V gene sequence: CDR1 SQVTM, CDR2 ANQGSEA. The CDR3 has 15 amino acids. The V and J ends lost 0 bases and 5 bases respectively, with 16 bases between them. Written as DNA, the CDR3 is TGCAGCGTTGAAGATCTTCAGGGGCTTGGGTATGGCTACACCTTC. Amino acids: CSVEDLQGLGYGYTF. The complete variable domain, with remaining parts taken from reference TRBV29-1 and TRBJ1-2, reads SAVISQKPSRDICQRGTSLTIQCQVDSQVTMMFWYRQQPGQSLTLIATANQGSEATYESGFVIDKFPISRPNLTFSTLTVSNMSPEDSSIYLCSVEDLQGLGYGYTFGSGTRLTVV.

There are a few counts of this clone. This chain connects TRBV4-1 to TRBJ1-2; D possibly corresponds to TRBD1 (6 bases). Germline V gene sequence: CDR1 MGHRA, CDR2 YSYEKL. V was clipped by 8 bases and J by 2 bases, with 15 bases between them. The CDR3 is 14 amino acids. In DNA, the CDR3 is TGCGCCAGCCGTACTCCGGGACACAACTATGGCTACACCTTC. Its protein is CASRTPGHNYGYTF.

The chain employs TRBV28 and TRBJ1-1; possible D gene TRBD1, 6 bases. Trimming pared 0 bases from V and 4 bases from J, leaving 9 bases between. The CDR3 runs to 14 residues. Germline V gene sequence: CDR1 MDHEN, CDR2 SYDVKM. CDR3 loop: CASSLWGASTEAFF. The CDR3 DNA is TGTGCCAGCAGTTTATGGGGGGCGAGCACTGAAGCTTTCTTT.

This chain uses TRBV9 with TRBJ2-5; no reliable D call. This CDR3 is built from 13 residues. Germline V lookup: CDR1 SGDLS, CDR2 YYNGEE. Trimming removed 0 bases at V and 1 base at J, with 4 bases between. As DNA, the CDR3 is TGTGCCAGCAGCGTAGCCGCCCAAGAGACCCAGTACTTC. Translated: CASSVAAQETQYF.

This clone was seen at least ten times. The rearrangement links TRBV7-2 to TRBJ1-1; D possibly corresponds to TRBD1 (5 bases). This CDR3 contains 15 residues. V was shortened by 5 bases and J by 4 bases, with 17 bases between the two germline ends. CDR1 is SGHTA, CDR2 FQGNSA, per germline. The CDR3 DNA reads as TGTGCCAGCAGCCCGGGTCGGGGGAGGGCCACTGAAGCTTTCTTT. It translates to CASSPGRGRATEAFF.

The gene calls are TRBV12-3 or TRBV12-4 and TRBJ2-5; no reliable D call. Trimming shortened V by 2 bases and J by 2 bases, and 6 bases separated the two germline ends. This CDR3 is 13 amino acids long. CDR3 in DNA: TGTGCCAGCAGTTTATGGGAACAAGAGACCCAGTACTTC. Its protein is CASSLWEQETQYF.

V is TRBV3-1 (or the pseudogene TRBV3-2) and J is TRBJ1-4; weak D call: TRBD1 (6 bases). CDR1 and CDR2 (germline): LGHDT, YNNKEL (reference sequence). Trimming cost V 4 bases and J 3 bases, with 15 bases left between them. This CDR3 region has 16 residues. The DNA for the CDR3 is TGTGCCAGCAGCCGTACCCGGGGGCAGGCTAATGAAAAACTGTTTTTT. This sequence encodes CASSRTRGQANEKLFF.

The chain links TRBV7-2 to TRBJ2-1, with D tentatively TRBD2 (5 bases). The V gene lost 8 bases and the J gene lost 0 bases, with 14 bases spanning the gap. CDR3 length: 15 amino acids. Per the germline V gene, CDR1 is SGHTA and CDR2 is FQGNSA. The CDR3 here is CASAPRGSSYNEQFF. The CDR3 DNA reads as TGTGCCAGCGCGCCTCGAGGGAGCTCCTACAATGAGCAGTTCTTC.

The V call is TRBV10-3, the J call TRBJ2-3, with D perhaps TRBD1 or TRBD2 (6 bases each). Trimming took 3 bases from V and 2 from J, leaving 12 bases between them. CDR1 ENHRY and CDR2 SYGVKD come from the germline V gene. The CDR3 runs to 15 residues. Here the CDR3 reads CAISDRGPNTDTQYF. The CDR3 DNA follows: TGTGCCATCAGTGATCGGGGGCCTAACACAGATACGCAGTATTTT.

This clone has only one observation. The V and J genes are TRBV7-2 and TRBJ1-2; 7 bases agree with TRBD1. The ends lost 4 bases at V and 0 bases at J; junction bases unmatched: 2. CDR3 length equals 14 residues. Germline CDR1 is SGHTA and CDR2 is FQGNSA. DNA for the CDR3: TGTGCCAGCAGCTGGGGACAGACTAACTATGGCTACACCTTC. Protein product: CASSWGQTNYGYTF. Full variable domain (outside the CDR3, taken from reference TRBV7-2 and TRBJ1-2): GAGVSQSPSNKVTEKGKDVELRCDPISGHTALYWYRQSLGQGLEFLIYFQGNSAPDKSGLPSDRFSAERTGGSVSTLTIQRTQQEDSAVYLCASSWGQTNYGYTFGSGTRLTVV.

The chain recombines TRBV18 with TRBJ1-6; D is unresolved. V was shortened by 3 bases and J by 6 bases, with 9 bases between the two germline ends. Germline CDR1 and CDR2: KGHSH and LQKENI. There are 14 residues in the CDR3. The CDR3 sequence: CASSPPGTNSPLHF. The CDR3 nucleotides read TGTGCCAGCTCACCCCCAGGAACTAATTCACCCCTCCACTTT. The entire variable domain, with the rest obtained from reference TRBV18 and TRBJ1-6, is as follows: NAGVMQNPRHLVRRRGQEARLRCSPMKGHSHVYWYRQLPEEGLKFMVYLQKENIIDESGMPKERFSAEFPKEGPSILRIQQVVRGDSAAYFCASSPPGTNSPLHFGNGTRLTVT.

The chain links TRBV7-9 to TRBJ1-3; no clear D. V was shortened by 3 bases and J by 3 bases, with 9 bases between the two germline ends. Germline V gene sequence: CDR1 SEHNR, CDR2 FQNEAQ (reference sequence). This CDR3 region has 14 residues. The CDR3 bases are TGTGCCAGCAGCTTGGGCGAAGGTGGAAACACCATATATTTT. Protein sequence: CASSLGEGGNTIYF.

The chain links TRBV6-5 to TRBJ2-3; D may be TRBD2 (6 bases). This CDR3 region has 14 residues. With 6 bases removed from V and 7 bases from J, the gap between germline ends came to 17 bases. Germline V gene lookup returns CDR1 MNHEY and CDR2 SVGAGI. The CDR3 DNA is TGTGCCAGCAGAATGGCGGGGTTGAGGAATACGCAGTATTTT. Its translation is CASRMAGLRNTQYF.

This clone was picked up a small number of times. This chain uses TRBV19 with TRBJ1-5; no clear D gene. Trimming removed 6 bases at V and 0 bases at J, with 9 bases between. The CDR3 length is 14 residues. Germline CDR1 and CDR2: LNHDA and SQIVND (reference sequence). CDR3 residues: CASRVATSNQPQHF. DNA for the CDR3: TGTGCCAGTAGAGTAGCGACTAGCAATCAGCCCCAGCATTTT.

This chain joins TRBV15 and TRBJ2-7; a possible D gene is TRBD1 (6 bases). Germline loops: CDR1 LNHNV, CDR2 YYDKDF (reference sequence). Between the trimmed V and J ends, which lost 8 bases and 0 bases, there was a span of 11 bases. The CDR3 sequence is 13 residues long. DNA of the CDR3: TGTGCCACCGGACAGCCGAGCTCCTACGAGCAGTACGTC. This encodes CATGQPSSYEQYV.

This clone appeared once. The chain links TRBV6-4 to TRBJ1-2; D may be TRBD1 (6 bases). V was pared by 2 bases and J by 4 bases, with 11 bases between. The CDR3 loop spans 14 amino acids. Per germline, CDR1 MRHNA and CDR2 SNTAGT. Here the CDR3 reads CASSDGQFGYGYTF. The CDR3 region has the DNA TGTGCCAGCAGTGACGGACAGTTCGGCTATGGCTACACCTTC.

This clone was seen only a few times. This chain uses TRBV9 with TRBJ1-6, with 8 bases identical to TRBD1. Unmatched junction bases numbered 9, after V lost 0 bases and J lost 7 bases. This CDR3 has 17 amino acids. The germline gives CDR1 SGDLS, CDR2 YYNGEE. The CDR3 protein is CASSVATTRQGNSPLHF. The DNA of the CDR3 is TGTGCCAGCAGCGTAGCGACTACCCGACAGGGGAATTCACCCCTCCACTTT. Based on the CDR3 plus reference TRBV9 and TRBJ1-6, the full variable domain is DSGVTQTPKHLITATGQRVTLRCSPRSGDLSVYWYQQSLDQGLQFLIQYYNGEERAKGNILERFSAQQFPDLHSELNLSSLELGDSALYFCASSVATTRQGNSPLHFGNGTRLTVT.